Below, 32 T cell receptor beta chains from the same sample are listed, as sequenced in a study of T cell responses to AZD1222 COVID-19 vaccine. TCRdb's copy holds only in-frame clones and misses some; the assay was immunoSEQ multiplex PCR. This table has 130,000 or so clones, less than 95% appearing once. This specimen was peripheral blood, taken 28 days after the second dose of the MenACWY control vaccine. The receptors were gathered from an adult who received the MenACWY meningococcal vaccine as a control.

The table lists this clone with a few counts. This chain joins TRBV25-1 and TRBJ2-7; D remains ambiguous. CDR3 size: 11 residues. Germline V gene sequence: CDR1 MGHDK, CDR2 SYGVNS. Trimming left V 6 bases short and J 6 bases short, with 9 bases between. CDR3 region: CASRTSSEQYF. The DNA of the CDR3 is TGTGCCAGCAGAACGAGTAGCGAGCAGTACTTC.

V and J are TRBV6-1 and TRBJ2-1; 10 nucleotides line up with TRBD2. V shed 4 bases and J 1 base; nucleotides not matched to a gene: 16. CDR1 and CDR2 (germline): MNHNS, SASEGT. CDR3 length: 20 residues. The CDR3 reads CASSGQTKVSGRRSYNEQFF. CDR3 sequence (DNA): TGTGCCAGCAGTGGACAGACGAAAGTTAGCGGGAGGAGGTCCTACAATGAGCAGTTCTTC.

The V gene is TRBV27, the J gene TRBJ2-7; TRBD1 is a possible D gene (5 bases). The CDR3 consists of 14 residues. Per the germline V gene, CDR1 is MNHEY and CDR2 is SMNVEV (reference sequence). Trimming took off 2 bases at V and 2 bases at J, with 10 bases between the two ends. CDR3 nucleotide sequence: TGTGCCAGCAGTTTAAGGACACGCGCCTACGAGCAGTACTTC. Translation: CASSLRTRAYEQYF.

The chain has TRBV5-1 and TRBJ2-3; 12 bases line up with TRBD2. Trimming removed 4 bases from V and 4 bases from J; junction bases left unmatched: 7. The CDR3 is made up of 16 amino acids. Germline V gene lookup returns CDR1 SGHRS and CDR2 YFSETQ. The CDR3 coding sequence is TGCGCCAGCAGCGTACTAGCGGGGGGTTCGGCAGATACGCAGTATTTT. It encodes CASSVLAGGSADTQYF.

This sequence joins TRBV2 and TRBJ2-7; 9 bases match TRBD1. This CDR3 has 16 residues. The germline CDR1 and CDR2 sequences are SNHLY and FYNNEI. V lost 7 bases to trimming and J lost 4 bases; unmatched junction nucleotides: 14. CDR3 sequence reads: CASISEGTGTWYEQYF. In nucleotides, the CDR3 is TGTGCCAGCATTTCTGAGGGGACAGGGACTTGGTACGAGCAGTACTTC.

The DNA of the CDR3 is TGTGCCAGTAGTGATCAAAAATTTAGCGCCCGGAACTCCTACGAGCAGTACTTC. It encodes CASSDQKFSARNSYEQYF. The chain carries TRBV19 and TRBJ2-7, with D possibly matching TRBD2 (5 bases). The CDR3 is made up of 18 amino acids. Trimming removed 5 bases from V and 0 bases from J, with 23 bases in between. Germline values: CDR1 LNHDA, CDR2 SQIVND (reference sequence).

This chain joins TRBV6-1 and TRBJ2-4; D gene uncertain. Germline V CDR1 and CDR2: MNHNS, SASEGT. The CDR3 has 11 amino acids. Trimming removed 3 bases from V and 7 bases from J, with 4 bases in between. CDR3 in DNA: TGTGCCAGCAGTGACACTAACATTCAGTACTTC. Encoded protein: CASSDTNIQYF.

In DNA, the CDR3 is TGCGCCAGCAGCCAAGCAGAGGGCAGAGCTTTCTTT. Translating it yields CASSQAEGRAFF. J is TRBJ1-1 and V is TRBV5-1; D unclear. V was trimmed by 4 bases and J by 10 bases, leaving 14 bases between them. The CDR3 totals 12 residues. Germline CDR1 SGHRS, CDR2 YFSETQ.

The chain combines TRBV7-2 with TRBJ2-1, with D maybe TRBD2 (5 bases). The CDR3 totals 15 residues. V gave up 7 bases and J gave up 0 bases, with 13 bases separating them. Germline CDR1 SGHTA, CDR2 FQGNSA. This CDR3 is CASTPSGDSYNEQFF. CDR3 sequence (DNA): TGTGCCAGCACCCCGAGCGGTGACTCCTACAATGAGCAGTTCTTC.

The chain has TRBV5-6 and TRBJ2-3; 10 bases align to TRBD2. Germline V gene sequence: CDR1 SGHDT, CDR2 YYEEEE. This CDR3 has 15 residues. Trimming cost V 4 bases and J 1 base; bases outside gene matches: 3. The CDR3 here is CASSVGTSGTDTQYF. DNA for the CDR3: TGTGCCAGCAGCGTCGGGACTAGCGGCACAGATACGCAGTATTTT.

V is TRBV27 and J is TRBJ2-1; TRBD2 matches 14 bases. The CDR3 contains 15 residues. Germline V CDR1 and CDR2: MNHEY, SMNVEV (reference sequence). The trim removed 7 bases at V and 4 bases at J, leaving 3 bases unmatched. The DNA for the CDR3 is TGTGCCAGCACAGGACTAGCGGGGGGTTACAATGAGCAGTTCTTC. Amino acid sequence: CASTGLAGGYNEQFF.

The rearrangement links TRBV5-6 to TRBJ1-4, with TRBD1 matching over 7 bases. The length of the CDR3 is 14 residues. Germline loops: CDR1 SGHDT, CDR2 YYEEEE. The ends lost 4 bases at V and 8 bases at J; junction bases unmatched: 8. The CDR3 is CASSRQGQGEKLFF. The CDR3 DNA reads as TGTGCCAGCAGCCGACAGGGTCAGGGAGAAAAACTGTTTTTT.

The chain has TRBV29-1 and TRBJ2-1; tentative D call: TRBD1 (5 bases). V lost 2 bases to trimming and J lost 3 bases, with 8 bases between them. CDR1 and CDR2 (germline): SQVTM, ANQGSEA. CDR3 length: 13 residues. CDR3 in DNA: TGCAGCGTTGAATCAGGGCTCTACAATGAGCAGTTCTTC. Its protein is CSVESGLYNEQFF.

The chain links TRBV7-2 to TRBJ2-5, with 15 bases aligning to TRBD2. Trimming took 5 bases from V and 7 from J; bases not matched to a gene: 2. Germline assignment: CDR1 SGHTA and CDR2 FQGNSA. The CDR3 covers 14 residues. CDR3 DNA: TGTGCCAGCAGCGAGGGACTAGCGGGGGGGACCCAGTACTTC. Translated, it gives CASSEGLAGGTQYF.

The chain's CDR3 is CASSLAVGGSYNEQFF. In DNA form, the CDR3 reads TGTGCCAGCAGCTTAGCGGTCGGGGGGTCTTACAATGAGCAGTTCTTC. The rearrangement uses TRBV7-2 and TRBJ2-1, with 7 bases fitting TRBD2. Germline CDR1 reads SGHTA; CDR2 reads FQGNSA. CDR3 size: 16 residues. Trimming removed 0 bases from V and 4 bases from J; junction bases left unmatched: 6.

The J gene is TRBJ2-7, the V gene TRBV3-1 (or the pseudogene TRBV3-2); D gene uncertain. The CDR3 length is 14 residues. V was cut by 1 base and J by 2 bases, with 9 bases left in between. Germline values: CDR1 LGHDT, CDR2 YNNKEL (reference sequence). CDR3 loop: CASSQGSDTYEQYF. DNA of the CDR3: TGTGCCAGCAGCCAAGGGAGTGATACCTACGAGCAGTACTTC.

The chain has TRBV20-1 and TRBJ1-4; D gene ambiguous. The CDR3 loop spans 14 amino acids. V was clipped by 3 bases and J by 5 bases, with 13 bases between them. CDR1 and CDR2 from the germline V gene are DFQATT and SNEGSKA (reference sequence). The CDR3 region has the DNA TGCAGTGCTAGTTGGGAGAGGAAAAATGAAAAACTGTTTTTT. It yields the protein CSASWERKNEKLFF.

This chain joins TRBV14 and TRBJ1-1; 8 bases align to TRBD1. V lost 4 bases to trimming and J lost 1 base; unmatched junction nucleotides: 5. The CDR3 contains 15 residues. CDR1 is SGHDN and CDR2 is FVKESK in the germline V gene. The CDR3 sequence is CASSLRTGSNTEAFF. CDR3 DNA: TGTGCCAGCAGCCTTAGGACAGGGTCGAACACTGAAGCTTTCTTT.

V and J are TRBV11-1 and TRBJ2-3, with D possibly being TRBD1 (6 bases). The CDR3 consists of 14 residues. V was trimmed by 4 bases and J by 1 base, leaving 9 bases between them. From germline, CDR1 is SGHAT and CDR2 FQDESV (reference sequence). In nucleotides, the CDR3 is TGTGCCAGCAGCTGGGGGCGAGGCACAGATACGCAGTATTTT. Translation gives CASSWGRGTDTQYF.

The chain employs TRBV28 and TRBJ2-5; TRBD1 or TRBD2 may be the D gene (6 bases each). Per germline, CDR1 MDHEN and CDR2 SYDVKM. Trimming removed 2 bases from V and 1 base from J, with 14 bases in between. The CDR3 runs to 16 residues. The CDR3 is CASSLGKTGAQETQYF. CDR3 in DNA: TGTGCCAGCAGTTTAGGGAAGACGGGGGCCCAAGAGACCCAGTACTTC.

This clone was observed a single time. V is TRBV7-9 and J is TRBJ1-4; TRBD1 matches 9 bases. Germline trimming cut 5 bases from V and 4 bases from J; bases unmatched to any gene: 8. The length of the CDR3 is 16 residues. In germline, CDR1 is SEHNR, CDR2 FQNEAQ (reference sequence). CDR3 coding DNA: TGTGCCAGCAGCACCAGTGGACAGGGGAATAATGAAAAACTGTTTTTT. Protein sequence: CASSTSGQGNNEKLFF.

The chain uses TRBV6-2 or TRBV6-3 and TRBJ1-2; tentatively, D is TRBD1 (5 bases). The CDR3 has 12 amino acids. The germline V gene encodes CDR1 MNHEY and CDR2 SVGEGT. Trimming left V 5 bases short and J 5 bases short, with 9 bases between. The CDR3 DNA reads TGTGCCAGCAGTCAGACAGAGTATGGCTACACCTTC. Translating it yields CASSQTEYGYTF.

The V and J genes are TRBV24-1 and TRBJ2-3; the match to TRBD1 covers 10 bases. Germline values: CDR1 KGHDR, CDR2 SFDVKD. This CDR3 contains 18 residues. J gave up 2 bases and V 5 bases, and 12 bases lay outside the gene matches. CDR3 DNA: TGTGCCACCAGTGCCCACCCAGGGGGGACAGGGGTCACAGATACGCAGTATTTT. This translates into CATSAHPGGTGVTDTQYF.

V is TRBV2 and J is TRBJ2-7, with TRBD2 identical over 8 bases. The CDR3 has 16 amino acids. The ends lost 7 bases at V and 2 bases at J; junction bases unmatched: 13. Per germline, CDR1 SNHLY and CDR2 FYNNEI. This chain's CDR3 is CASKPSSTSGPYEQYF. In DNA, the CDR3 is TGTGCCAGCAAGCCCAGCAGTACTAGCGGACCCTACGAGCAGTACTTC.

The V call is TRBV5-8, the J call TRBJ2-7; TRBD2 matches 13 bases. Unmatched junction bases numbered 4, after V lost 4 bases and J lost 3 bases. The CDR3 spans 15 residues. CDR1 and CDR2 from the germline V gene are SGHTS and YDEGEE. CDR3 residues: CASSHRTSGSYEQYF. The CDR3 nucleotides are TGTGCCAGCAGCCATAGGACTAGCGGGAGCTACGAGCAGTACTTC.

The V gene is TRBV2, the J gene TRBJ1-3; no definite D call. The germline V gene has CDR1 SNHLY and CDR2 FYNNEI. With 1 base removed from V and 0 bases from J, the gap between germline ends came to 10 bases. The CDR3 covers 16 residues. CDR3 DNA sequence: TGTGCCAGCAGTGAAGGTGTACGAATCTCTGGAAACACCATATATTTT. This encodes CASSEGVRISGNTIYF.

The J gene is TRBJ1-2, the V gene TRBV19, with D possibly TRBD1 on 6 matching bases. V was trimmed by 6 bases and J by 0 bases, leaving 14 bases between them. Germline CDR1 and CDR2: LNHDA and SQIVND (reference sequence). There are 15 residues in the CDR3. The CDR3 spells CASSFAGTTNYGYTF. The CDR3, as DNA: TGTGCCAGTAGCTTTGCCGGGACAACTAACTATGGCTACACCTTC.

The rearrangement uses TRBV18 and TRBJ2-1; 10 nucleotides line up with TRBD2. The length of the CDR3 is 16 residues. Germline trimming cut 3 bases from V and 4 bases from J; bases unmatched to any gene: 6. Looked up from germline, CDR1 is KGHSH and CDR2 is LQKENI. The CDR3 sequence: CASSPLASGGYNEQFF. The CDR3 DNA reads as TGTGCCAGCTCACCTCTTGCTAGCGGGGGTTACAATGAGCAGTTCTTC.

The CDR3 DNA reads TGCGCCAGCAGCCAAGATGGCGGACAGGGGAATGAAAAACTGTTTTTT. Protein sequence: CASSQDGGQGNEKLFF. This chain joins TRBV4-3 and TRBJ1-4; the match to TRBD1 covers 9 bases. Unmatched junction bases numbered 4, after V lost 0 bases and J lost 5 bases. CDR1 is LGHNA, CDR2 YSLEER, per germline. The length of the CDR3 is 16 residues.

V and J are TRBV7-9 and TRBJ1-2; D is uncertain. Trimming removed 4 bases at V and 4 bases at J, with 7 bases between. The germline CDR1 and CDR2 sequences are SEHNR and FQNEAQ (reference sequence). This CDR3 region has 12 residues. CDR3 DNA: TGTGCCAGCAGCTCCCAGGTCTATGGCTACACCTTC. This translates into CASSSQVYGYTF.

The rearrangement joins TRBV6-2 or TRBV6-3 to TRBJ2-2, with 8 bases aligning to TRBD2. V dropped 6 bases and J dropped 4; count of bases not matched to a gene: 13. From germline, CDR1 is MNHEY and CDR2 SVGEGT. This CDR3 has 17 residues. DNA for the CDR3: TGTGCCAGCAGCCCTCTGAGCGGGGCGGGAGGCACCGGGGAGCTGTTTTTT. Translating it yields CASSPLSGAGGTGELFF.

This chain's CDR3 is CASSLARTSGHTGELFF. The DNA for the CDR3 is TGTGCCAGCAGCTTGGCCCGGACTAGCGGCCATACCGGGGAGCTGTTTTTT. The V call is TRBV5-8, the J call TRBJ2-2, with 10 bases matching TRBD2. CDR1 is SGHTS, CDR2 YDEGEE, per germline. The ends lost 0 bases at V and 5 bases at J; junction bases unmatched: 7. The CDR3 runs 17 residues.